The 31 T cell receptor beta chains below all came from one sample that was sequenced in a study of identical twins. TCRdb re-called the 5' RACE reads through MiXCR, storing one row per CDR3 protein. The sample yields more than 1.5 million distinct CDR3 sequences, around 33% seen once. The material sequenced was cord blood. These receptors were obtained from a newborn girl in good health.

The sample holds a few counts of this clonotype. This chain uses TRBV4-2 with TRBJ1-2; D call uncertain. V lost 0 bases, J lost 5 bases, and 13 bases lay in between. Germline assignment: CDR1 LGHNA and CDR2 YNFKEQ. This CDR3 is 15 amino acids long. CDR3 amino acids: CASSQDQAKVYGYTF. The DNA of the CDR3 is TGTGCCAGCAGCCAAGATCAGGCAAAGGTATATGGCTACACCTTC.

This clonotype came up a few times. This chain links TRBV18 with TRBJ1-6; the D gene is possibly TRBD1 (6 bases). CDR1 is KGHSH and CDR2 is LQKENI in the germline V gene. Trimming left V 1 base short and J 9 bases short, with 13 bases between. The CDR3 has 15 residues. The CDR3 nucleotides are TGTGCCAGCTCACCACTGGTACAGGGAGGTTCACCCCTCCACTTT. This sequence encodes CASSPLVQGGSPLHF. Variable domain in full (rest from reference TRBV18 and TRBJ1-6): NAGVMQNPRHLVRRRGQEARLRCSPMKGHSHVYWYRQLPEEGLKFMVYLQKENIIDESGMPKERFSAEFPKEGPSILRIQQVVRGDSAAYFCASSPLVQGGSPLHFGNGTRLTVT.

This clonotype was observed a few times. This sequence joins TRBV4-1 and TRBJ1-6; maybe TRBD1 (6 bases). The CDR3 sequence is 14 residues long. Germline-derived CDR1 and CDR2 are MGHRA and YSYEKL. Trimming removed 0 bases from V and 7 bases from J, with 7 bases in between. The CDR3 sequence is CASSQEGTNSPLHF. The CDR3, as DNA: TGCGCCAGCAGCCAAGAGGGGACAAATTCACCCCTCCACTTT.

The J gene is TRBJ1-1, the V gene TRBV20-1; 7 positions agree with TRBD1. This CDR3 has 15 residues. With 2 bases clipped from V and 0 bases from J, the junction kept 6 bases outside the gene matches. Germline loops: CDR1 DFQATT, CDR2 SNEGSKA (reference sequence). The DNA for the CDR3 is TGCAGTGCTAGATCTGGGACAGACCTGAACACTGAAGCTTTCTTT. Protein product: CSARSGTDLNTEAFF.

CDR3 in amino acids: CASSLMGQAINEQYF. For the CDR3, the DNA is TGCGCCAGCAGCTTGATGGGACAGGCAATTAATGAGCAGTACTTC. This chain links TRBV5-1 with TRBJ2-5, with 8 bases that match TRBD1. Germline V gene sequence: CDR1 SGHRS, CDR2 YFSETQ. This CDR3 contains 15 residues. After removal of 1 base from V and 11 bases from J, the junction contained 13 bases not matched to a gene.

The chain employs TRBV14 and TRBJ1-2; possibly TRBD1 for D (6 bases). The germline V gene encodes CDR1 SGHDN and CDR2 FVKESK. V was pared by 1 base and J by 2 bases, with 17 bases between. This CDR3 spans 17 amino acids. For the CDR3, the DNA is TGTGCCAGCAGCCAAGGACAACCCGGGACACCCAACTATGGCTACACCTTC. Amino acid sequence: CASSQGQPGTPNYGYTF.

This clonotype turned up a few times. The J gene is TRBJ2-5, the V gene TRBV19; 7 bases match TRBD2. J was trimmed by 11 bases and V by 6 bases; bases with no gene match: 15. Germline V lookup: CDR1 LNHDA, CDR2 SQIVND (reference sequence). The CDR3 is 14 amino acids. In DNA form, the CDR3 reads TGTGCCAGTAGAATCCAAAGCGGGACCGGTGAGCAGTACTTC. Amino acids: CASRIQSGTGEQYF.

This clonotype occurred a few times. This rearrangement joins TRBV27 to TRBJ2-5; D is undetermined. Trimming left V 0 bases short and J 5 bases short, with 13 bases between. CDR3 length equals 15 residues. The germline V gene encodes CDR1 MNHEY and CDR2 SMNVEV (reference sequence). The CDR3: CASSLSAWAMETQYF. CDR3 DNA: TGTGCCAGCAGTTTATCGGCATGGGCAATGGAGACCCAGTACTTC.

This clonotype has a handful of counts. This CDR3 reads CASSWDREVHTEAFF. In DNA, the CDR3 is TGTGCCAGCAGTTGGGACAGGGAGGTTCACACTGAAGCTTTCTTT. This chain links TRBV6-2 or TRBV6-3 with TRBJ1-1; 9 bases match TRBD1. The V gene end was trimmed by 4 bases and the J gene end by 3 bases; junction bases not matched to a gene: 6. Germline V gives CDR1 MNHEY, CDR2 SVGEGT. This CDR3 is 15 amino acids long.

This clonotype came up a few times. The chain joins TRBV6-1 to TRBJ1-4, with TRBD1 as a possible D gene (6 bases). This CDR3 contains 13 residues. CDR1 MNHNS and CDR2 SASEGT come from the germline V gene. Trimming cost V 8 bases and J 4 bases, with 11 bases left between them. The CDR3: CASGQSINEKLFF. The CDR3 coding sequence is TGTGCCAGCGGACAGTCGATTAATGAAAAACTGTTTTTT.

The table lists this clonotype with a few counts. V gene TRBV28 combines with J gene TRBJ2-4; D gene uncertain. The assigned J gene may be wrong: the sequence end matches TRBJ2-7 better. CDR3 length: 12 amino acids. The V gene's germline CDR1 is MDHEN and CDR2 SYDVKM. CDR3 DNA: TGTGCCAGCAGTTTGGCACTATTCGAGCAGTACTTC. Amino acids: CASSLALFEQYF.

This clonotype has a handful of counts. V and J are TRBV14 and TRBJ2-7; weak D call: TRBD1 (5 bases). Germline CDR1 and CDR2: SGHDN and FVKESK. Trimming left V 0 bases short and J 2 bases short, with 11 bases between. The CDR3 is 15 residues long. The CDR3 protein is CASSQEPGYTYEQYF. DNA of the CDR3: TGTGCCAGCAGCCAAGAGCCAGGGTACACCTACGAGCAGTACTTC.

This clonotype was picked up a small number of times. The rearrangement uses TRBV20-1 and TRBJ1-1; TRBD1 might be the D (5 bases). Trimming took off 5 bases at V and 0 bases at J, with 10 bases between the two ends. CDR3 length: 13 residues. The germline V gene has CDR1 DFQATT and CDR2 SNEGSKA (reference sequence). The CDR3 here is CSACPGLNTEAFF. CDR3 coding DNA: TGCAGTGCTTGCCCAGGGCTGAACACTGAAGCTTTCTTT.

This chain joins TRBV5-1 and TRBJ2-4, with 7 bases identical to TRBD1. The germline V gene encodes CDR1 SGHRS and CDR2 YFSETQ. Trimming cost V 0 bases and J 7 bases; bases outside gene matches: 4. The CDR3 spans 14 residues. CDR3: CASSLAVGQNIQYF. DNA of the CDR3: TGCGCCAGCAGCTTGGCCGTGGGACAGAACATTCAGTACTTC. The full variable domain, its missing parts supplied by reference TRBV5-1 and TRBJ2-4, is KAGVTQTPRYLIKTRGQQVTLSCSPISGHRSVSWYQQTPGQGLQFLFEYFSETQRNKGNFPGRFSGRQFSNSRSEMNVSTLELGDSALYLCASSLAVGQNIQYFGAGTRLSVL.

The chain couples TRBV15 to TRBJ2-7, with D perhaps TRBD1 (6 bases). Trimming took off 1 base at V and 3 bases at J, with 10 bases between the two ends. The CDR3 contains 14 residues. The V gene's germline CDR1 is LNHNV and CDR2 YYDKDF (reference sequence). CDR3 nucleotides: TGTGCCACCAGCAGAGGATTGGACAGCTACGAGCAGTACTTC. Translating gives CATSRGLDSYEQYF.

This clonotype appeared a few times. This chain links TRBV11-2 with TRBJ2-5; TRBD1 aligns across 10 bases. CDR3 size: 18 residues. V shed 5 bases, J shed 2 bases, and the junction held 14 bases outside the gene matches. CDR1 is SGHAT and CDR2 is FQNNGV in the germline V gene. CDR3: CASSPTGTGDAYQETQYF. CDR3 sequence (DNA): TGTGCCAGCAGCCCGACAGGGACAGGGGACGCCTATCAAGAGACCCAGTACTTC. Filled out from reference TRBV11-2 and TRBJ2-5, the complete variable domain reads EAGVAQSPRYKIIEKRQSVAFWCNPISGHATLYWYQQILGQGPKLLIQFQNNGVVDDSQLPKDRFSAERLKGVDSTLKIQPAKLEDSAVYLCASSPTGTGDAYQETQYFGPGTRLLVL.

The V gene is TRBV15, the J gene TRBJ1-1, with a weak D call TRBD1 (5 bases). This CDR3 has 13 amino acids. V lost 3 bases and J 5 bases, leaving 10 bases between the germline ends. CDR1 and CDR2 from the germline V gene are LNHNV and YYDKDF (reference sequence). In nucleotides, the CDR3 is TGTGCCACCAGCAGGGTACGGGGGACTGAAGCTTTCTTT. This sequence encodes CATSRVRGTEAFF. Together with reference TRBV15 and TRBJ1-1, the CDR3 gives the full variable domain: DAMVIQNPRYQVTQFGKPVTLSCSQTLNHNVMYWYQQKSSQAPKLLFHYYDKDFNNEADTPDNFQSRRPNTSFCFLDIRSPGLGDTAMYLCATSRVRGTEAFFGQGTRLTVV.

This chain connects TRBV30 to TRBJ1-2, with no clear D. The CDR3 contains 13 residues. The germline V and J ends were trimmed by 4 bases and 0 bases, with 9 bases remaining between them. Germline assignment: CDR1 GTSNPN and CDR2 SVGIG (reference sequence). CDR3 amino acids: CAWIDSANYGYTF. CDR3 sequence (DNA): TGTGCCTGGATTGACTCAGCTAACTATGGCTACACCTTC.

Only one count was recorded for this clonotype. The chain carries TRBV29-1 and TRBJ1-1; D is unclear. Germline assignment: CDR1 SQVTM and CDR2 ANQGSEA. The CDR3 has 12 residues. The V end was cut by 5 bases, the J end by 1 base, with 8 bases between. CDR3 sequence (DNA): TGCAGCGTTTCCCCCGAGAACACTGAAGCTTTCTTT. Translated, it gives CSVSPENTEAFF.

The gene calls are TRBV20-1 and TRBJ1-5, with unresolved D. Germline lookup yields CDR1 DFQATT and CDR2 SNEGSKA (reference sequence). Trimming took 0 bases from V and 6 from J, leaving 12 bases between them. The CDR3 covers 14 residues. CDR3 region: CSARDRWVAQPQHF. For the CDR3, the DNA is TGCAGTGCTAGAGATCGGTGGGTAGCTCAGCCCCAGCATTTT.

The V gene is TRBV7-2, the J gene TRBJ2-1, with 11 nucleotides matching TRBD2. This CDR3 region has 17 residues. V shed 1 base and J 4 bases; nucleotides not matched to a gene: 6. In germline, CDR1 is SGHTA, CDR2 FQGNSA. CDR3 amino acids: CASSLDRTSGFYNEQFF. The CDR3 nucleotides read TGTGCCAGCAGCTTAGACCGGACTAGCGGGTTTTACAATGAGCAGTTCTTC.

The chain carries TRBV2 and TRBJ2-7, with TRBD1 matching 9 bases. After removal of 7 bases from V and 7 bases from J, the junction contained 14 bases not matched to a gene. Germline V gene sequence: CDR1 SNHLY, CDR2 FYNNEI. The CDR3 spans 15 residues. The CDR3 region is CASKLQGADYNEQYF. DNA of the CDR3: TGTGCCAGCAAGTTACAGGGGGCGGACTACAATGAGCAGTACTTC.

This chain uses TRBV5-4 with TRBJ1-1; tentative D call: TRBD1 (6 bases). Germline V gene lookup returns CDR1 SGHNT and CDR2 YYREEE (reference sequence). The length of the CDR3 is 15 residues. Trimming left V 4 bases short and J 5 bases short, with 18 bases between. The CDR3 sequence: CASSITGFWGTEAFF. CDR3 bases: TGTGCCAGCAGCATCACAGGGTTTTGGGGAACTGAAGCTTTCTTT.

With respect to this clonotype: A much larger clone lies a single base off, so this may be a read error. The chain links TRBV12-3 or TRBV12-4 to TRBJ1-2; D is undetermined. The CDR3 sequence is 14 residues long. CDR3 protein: CAGSLWRSDLGYTF. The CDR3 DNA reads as TGTGCCGGCAGTTTATGGCGGTCAGACCTTGGCTACACCTTC.

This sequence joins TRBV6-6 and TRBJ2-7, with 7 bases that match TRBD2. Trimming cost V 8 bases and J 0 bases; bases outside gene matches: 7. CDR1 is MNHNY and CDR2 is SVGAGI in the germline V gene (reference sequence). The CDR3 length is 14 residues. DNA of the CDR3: TGTGCCAGCGGGGGGGGACTCAGCTCCTACGAGCAGTACTTC. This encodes CASGGGLSSYEQYF.

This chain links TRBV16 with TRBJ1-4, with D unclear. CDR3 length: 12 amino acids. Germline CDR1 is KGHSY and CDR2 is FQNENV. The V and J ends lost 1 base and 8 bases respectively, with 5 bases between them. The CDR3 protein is CASSQWREKLFF. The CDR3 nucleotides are TGTGCCAGCAGCCAATGGCGAGAAAAACTGTTTTTT.

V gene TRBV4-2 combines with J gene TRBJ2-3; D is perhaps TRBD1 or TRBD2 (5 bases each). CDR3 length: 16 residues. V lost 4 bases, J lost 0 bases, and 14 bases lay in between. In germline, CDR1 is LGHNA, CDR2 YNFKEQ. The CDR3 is CASSLPPGRSTDTQYF. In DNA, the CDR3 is TGTGCCAGCAGCCTACCACCGGGACGGAGCACAGATACGCAGTATTTT.

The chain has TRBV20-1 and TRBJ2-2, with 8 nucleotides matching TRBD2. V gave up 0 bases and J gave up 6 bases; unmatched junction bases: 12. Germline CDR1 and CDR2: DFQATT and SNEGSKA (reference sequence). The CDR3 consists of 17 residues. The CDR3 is CSARDVSGTSRAGELFF. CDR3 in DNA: TGCAGTGCTAGAGATGTTAGCGGGACCTCTAGGGCCGGGGAGCTGTTTTTT.

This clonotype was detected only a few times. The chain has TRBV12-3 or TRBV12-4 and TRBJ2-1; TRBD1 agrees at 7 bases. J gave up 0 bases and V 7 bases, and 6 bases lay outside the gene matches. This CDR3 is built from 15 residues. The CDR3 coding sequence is TGTGCCAGCACTCCAAACAGGGGCTCCTACAATGAGCAGTTCTTC. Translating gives CASTPNRGSYNEQFF.

Here the CDR3 reads CASSVTGTDEKLFF. The CDR3 region has the DNA TGTGCCAGCAGTGTAACAGGGACGGATGAAAAACTGTTTTTT. The rearrangement uses TRBV25-1 and TRBJ1-4; D perhaps matches TRBD1 (6 bases). The V end lost 4 bases, the J end lost 6 bases, and 12 bases lay between the germline ends. This CDR3 comprises 14 residues. The germline V gene has CDR1 MGHDK and CDR2 SYGVNS.

The CDR3 DNA follows: TGTGCCAGCAGCCCCCGAGGGGGAGGCCAGTACTTC. Residues: CASSPRGGGQYF. The chain uses TRBV27 and TRBJ2-7; D may be TRBD1 or TRBD2 (6 bases each). Per germline, CDR1 MNHEY and CDR2 SMNVEV (reference sequence). Trimming cost V 6 bases and J 10 bases, with 16 bases left between them. The CDR3 is made up of 12 amino acids.